This TCR beta chain derives from a study of blood T cells in healthy people across ages. General study points: It was held that diversity estimates obtained from one million T cells represented underestimates. Unknown CMV status may confound age-related changes in expanded clones.

Through a sample-barcoded 5' primer and a J-beta primer mix, a second PCR was run for roughly 7 to 12 cycles. TCRdb called the 5' RACE reads again in MiXCR, with one record for every CDR3 protein. The sample holds over 1,500,000 distinct CDR3 sequences, more than 35% seen once. The CDR3 contains 18 residues. From germline, CDR1 is SGHTA and CDR2 FQGTGA. V lost 2 bases to trimming and J lost 4 bases; unmatched junction nucleotides: 11. About this clonotype itself: Its antigen is undetermined.

The receptor's source is a human donor in good health. What was sequenced was blood. The chain is built from TRBV7-3 and TRBJ2-2, with 9 bases lining up with TRBD1. The CDR3 DNA sequence: TGTGCCAGCAGCTTAGGGACAGGGCGGTGGGCGAGCACCGGGGAGCTGTTTTTT. Its protein is CASSLGTGRWASTGELFF.